The rows below give T cell receptor beta chains drawn from one sample of a study of PD-L1 blockade in urothelial cancer. Generated by immunoSEQ multiplex PCR, the TCRdb table keeps only in-frame clones and is missing some. The table records some 40,000 clones, 70% to 90% of them present only once. The specimen was PBMCs, collected around atezolizumab (anti-PD-L1) treatment. All receptors come from a donor aged 40 or over with urothelial cancer. Both conserved end residues are part of each CDR3. D genes are given only for firm matches. The size field is filled for only some rows; it gives once, few, many or a size class.

J gene,D gene,V gene,clone size,CDR3 protein,CDR3 DNA
TRBJ2-1,-,TRBV11-3,-,CASSLVRSILNEQFF,TGTGCCAGCAGCTTAGTTCGGAGCATCCTCAATGAGCAGTTCTTC
TRBJ1-2,-,TRBV6-5,-,CASSPSGRPNYGYTF,TGTGCCAGCTCCCCCTCCGGGAGACCTAACTATGGCTACACCTTC
TRBJ1-2,-,TRBV4-3,once,CASSQADSTPPRYTF,TGCGCCAGCAGCCAAGCCGACAGCACGCCCCCACGCTACACCTTC
TRBJ2-7,TRBD1,TRBV6-6,-,CASSYGQGSSYEQYF,TGTGCCAGCAGTTACGGACAGGGGAGCTCCTACGAGCAGTACTTC
TRBJ2-7,-,TRBV9,-,CASSGDFLEQYF,TGTGCCAGCAGCGGGGACTTCCTCGAGCAGTACTTC
TRBJ2-1,TRBD1,TRBV11-2,-,CASSLVGTGDNEQFF,TGTGCCAGCAGCTTAGTTGGGACAGGGGACAATGAGCAGTTCTTC
TRBJ2-5,TRBD1,TRBV7-2,-,CASSLGGQTWETQYF,TGTGCCAGCAGCTTAGGGGGACAGACGTGGGAGACCCAGTACTTC
TRBJ1-1,-,TRBV18,-,CASSPSQGADTEAFF,TGTGCCAGCTCACCGAGCCAGGGTGCGGACACTGAAGCTTTCTTT
TRBJ2-1,TRBD2,TRBV7-3,-,CASSSLGLAGDEQFF,TGTGCCAGCAGCTCACTTGGGCTAGCGGGAGATGAGCAGTTCTTC
TRBJ1-5,TRBD1,TRBV28,-,CASSATGVANQPQHF,TGTGCCAGCAGTGCCACAGGGGTCGCAAATCAGCCCCAGCATTTT
TRBJ2-7,TRBD2,TRBV7-6,few,CASSLAGDTTPQYF,TGTGCCAGCAGCCTAGCGGGAGACACTACGCCGCAGTACTTC
TRBJ2-7,TRBD1,TRBV30,-,CAWSPGQGAYEQYF,TGTGCCTGGAGCCCAGGACAGGGGGCCTACGAGCAGTACTTC
TRBJ2-1,TRBD1,TRBV4-3,-,CASSPGQGPYNEQFF,TGCGCCAGCAGCCCGGGACAGGGCCCCTACAATGAGCAGTTCTTC
TRBJ1-1,-,TRBV7-2,-,CASSLVGQTNTEAFF,TGTGCCAGCAGCTTAGTGGGGCAGACCAACACTGAAGCTTTCTTT
TRBJ2-7,TRBD2,TRBV9,many,CASSVGSSGDSYEQYF,TGTGCCAGCAGCGTAGGGTCCAGCGGGGACTCCTACGAGCAGTACTTC
TRBJ2-3,TRBD2,TRBV11-2,-,CASSPVGGGSTDTQYF,TGTGCCAGCAGCCCCGTGGGGGGAGGGAGCACAGATACGCAGTATTTT
TRBJ2-2,-,TRBV30,-,CAWSRGIAGELFF,TGTGCCTGGAGTAGGGGGATCGCCGGGGAGCTGTTTTTT
TRBJ2-7,TRBD2,TRBV18,-,CASSPAGGGYEQYF,TGTGCCAGCTCACCCGCCGGGGGGGGGTACGAGCAGTACTTC
TRBJ1-2,TRBD1,TRBV18,-,CASSPQDRGPIPGYTF,TGTGCCAGCTCACCACAAGACAGGGGTCCGATACCCGGCTACACCTTC
TRBJ1-1,TRBD1,TRBV18,-,CASSDDGTGSTEAFF,TGTGCCAGCTCCGACGACGGGACAGGAAGCACTGAAGCTTTCTTT
TRBJ2-5,TRBD1,TRBV10-3,-,CAIRTGATQETQYF,TGTGCCATCAGGACAGGGGCTACCCAAGAGACCCAGTACTTC
TRBJ2-7,-,TRBV5-1,-,CASSTGTLSSYEQYF,TGCGCCAGCAGCACCGGGACACTGAGCTCCTACGAGCAGTACTTC
TRBJ1-4,-,TRBV28,few,CASREGGTNEKLFF,TGTGCCAGCAGGGAAGGGGGAACTAATGAAAAACTGTTTTTT
TRBJ2-7,TRBD2,TRBV18,-,CASSLGGSSYEQYF,TGTGCCAGCTCACTTGGCGGGAGCTCCTACGAGCAGTACTTC
TRBJ2-3,TRBD2,TRBV29-1,-,CSARSPPSGRTDTQYF,TGCAGCGCTCGATCCCCCCCTAGCGGGCGCACAGATACGCAGTATTTT
TRBJ2-1,TRBD2,TRBV11-3,-,CASSPRGGAGVKYEQFF,TGTGCCAGCAGCCCCCGGGGGGGAGCGGGAGTTAAATATGAGCAGTTCTTC
TRBJ1-1,-,TRBV10-3,-,CAISFRGADTEAFF,TGTGCCATCAGCTTCAGGGGCGCCGACACTGAAGCTTTCTTT
TRBJ2-7,TRBD2,TRBV6-1,-,CASSEGLAQAYEQYF,TGTGCCAGCAGTGAGGGACTAGCGCAAGCCTACGAGCAGTACTTC
TRBJ2-7,TRBD2,TRBV5-1,-,CASRETGLAGEGQYF,TGCGCCAGCAGGGAAACGGGACTAGCGGGAGAGGGGCAGTACTTC
TRBJ2-3,TRBD2,TRBV5-8,once,CASKVSGMTDTQYF,TGTGCCAGCAAGGTTAGCGGGATGACAGATACGCAGTATTTT
TRBJ2-1,-,TRBV11-3,once,CASSLASTYNEQFF,TGTGCCAGCAGCTTAGCTAGCACCTACAATGAGCAGTTCTTC
TRBJ1-3,TRBD1,TRBV18,few,CASSPEGQRGNTIYF,TGTGCCAGCTCACCGGAGGGACAGCGCGGAAACACCATATATTTT
TRBJ2-7,-,TRBV20-1,-,CSARGEQYF,TGCAGTGCCCGGGGAGAGCAGTACTTC
TRBJ1-2,-,TRBV27,few,CASSLGPHTGRVGYTF,TGTGCCAGCAGTTTAGGCCCCCACACTGGGCGGGTCGGCTACACCTTC
TRBJ2-1,TRBD2,TRBV4-3,once,CASSRNPASGRPVSRDEQFF,TGCGCCAGCAGCCGCAACCCCGCTAGCGGGAGGCCCGTGTCTAGGGATGAGCAGTTCTTC